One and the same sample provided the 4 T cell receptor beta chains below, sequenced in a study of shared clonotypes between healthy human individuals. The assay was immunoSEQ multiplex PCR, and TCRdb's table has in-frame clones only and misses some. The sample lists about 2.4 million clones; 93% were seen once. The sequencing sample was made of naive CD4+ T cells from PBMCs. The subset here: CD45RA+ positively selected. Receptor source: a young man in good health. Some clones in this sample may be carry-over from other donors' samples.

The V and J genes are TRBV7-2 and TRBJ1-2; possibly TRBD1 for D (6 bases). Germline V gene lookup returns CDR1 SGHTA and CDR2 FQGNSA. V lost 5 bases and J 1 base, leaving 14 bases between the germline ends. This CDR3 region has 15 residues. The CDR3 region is CASSPAGHINYGYTF. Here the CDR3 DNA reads TGTGCCAGCAGCCCGGCGGGACACATTAACTATGGCTACACCTTC.

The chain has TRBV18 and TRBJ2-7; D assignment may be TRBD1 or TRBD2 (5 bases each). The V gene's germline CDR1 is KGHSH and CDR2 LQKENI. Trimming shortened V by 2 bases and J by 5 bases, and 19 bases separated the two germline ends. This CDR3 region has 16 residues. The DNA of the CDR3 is TGTGCCAGCTCACCATTCCCAACCGTAAGGGACCACGAGCAGTACTTC. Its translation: CASSPFPTVRDHEQYF.

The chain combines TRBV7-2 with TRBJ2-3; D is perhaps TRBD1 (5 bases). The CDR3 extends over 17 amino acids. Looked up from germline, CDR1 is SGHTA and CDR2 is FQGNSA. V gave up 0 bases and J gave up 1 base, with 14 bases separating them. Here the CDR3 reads CASSLALQGQGTDTQYF. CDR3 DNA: TGTGCCAGCAGCTTAGCCCTCCAGGGCCAAGGCACAGATACGCAGTATTTT.

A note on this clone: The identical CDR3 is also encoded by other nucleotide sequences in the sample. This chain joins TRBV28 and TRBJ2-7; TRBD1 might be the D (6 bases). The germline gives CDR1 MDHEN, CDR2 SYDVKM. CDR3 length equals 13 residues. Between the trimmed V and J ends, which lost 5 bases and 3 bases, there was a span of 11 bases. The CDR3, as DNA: TGTGCCAGCAGTCTCACAGGGAACTACGAGCAGTACTTC. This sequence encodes CASSLTGNYEQYF.